A selection of T cell receptor beta chains follows, all from one sample in a study of T cell responses to AZD1222 COVID-19 vaccine. Produced via immunoSEQ multiplex PCR; TCRdb's table is partial and in-frame only. Altogether about 84,000 clones are present, approximately 88% being singletons, with the ten largest covering around a tenth. The sample in question was peripheral blood, obtained 28 days after the second AZD1222 dose. Every receptor here comes from an adult who received the AZD1222 COVID-19 vaccine. CDR3s include the opening cysteine and the closing phenylalanine or tryptophan. The order of the fields is clone size, V gene, D gene, J gene, CDR3 protein, CDR3 DNA. The D gene is left open where the match is weak. Clone size is not always given. Where it is, it says once, few, many or a class for expanded clones.

NA	TRBV19	NA	TRBJ1-2	CASTPWQGVHGYTF	TGTGCCAGTACCCCTTGGCAGGGCGTGCATGGCTACACCTTC
NA	TRBV3-1/TRBV3-2	NA	TRBJ2-1	CASSQVTAEQFF	TGTGCCAGCAGCCAAGTAACTGCCGAGCAGTTCTTC
NA	TRBV11-3	NA	TRBJ2-3	CASSQDGGSTDTQYF	TGTGCCAGCAGCCAGGACGGAGGTAGCACAGATACGCAGTATTTT
few	TRBV9	TRBD2	TRBJ2-1	CASSSRLAGGDEQFF	TGTGCCAGCAGCTCCAGACTAGCGGGGGGGGATGAGCAGTTCTTC
NA	TRBV4-2	TRBD2	TRBJ2-7	CASSPGTSVSYEQYF	TGTGCCAGCAGCCCCGGGACTAGCGTCTCCTACGAGCAGTACTTC
NA	TRBV18	NA	TRBJ2-3	CASTGVAQLTDTQYF	TGTGCCAGCACGGGGGTGGCCCAACTCACAGATACGCAGTATTTT
NA	TRBV28	TRBD2	TRBJ2-3	CASGLAGRSSTDTQYF	TGTGCCAGCGGACTAGCGGGAAGATCTAGCACAGATACGCAGTATTTT
NA	TRBV6-2/TRBV6-3	NA	TRBJ2-2	CASSQWDTWAGELFF	TGTGCCAGCAGTCAGTGGGACACATGGGCCGGGGAGCTGTTTTTT
NA	TRBV5-8	NA	TRBJ2-1	CASSLAGGGYNEQFF	TGTGCCAGCAGCTTGGCTGGGGGAGGCTACAATGAGCAGTTCTTC
NA	TRBV2	NA	TRBJ1-1	CASSDDGGTEAFF	TGTGCCAGCAGTGATGACGGGGGCACTGAAGCTTTCTTT
NA	TRBV4-1	TRBD1	TRBJ2-5	CASSRGQAEETQYF	TGCGCCAGCAGCCGCGGACAGGCCGAAGAGACCCAGTACTTC